The T cell receptor (beta chain) under discussion was sequenced for a study of Graves' ophthalmopathy and Graves' hyperthyroidism. As for the study in general: Upon initial diagnosis and before any treatment, peripheral blood was collected.

The CDR3 extends over 9 amino acids. Looked up from germline, CDR1 is KGHDR and CDR2 is SFDVKD. Deletions cut 11 bases from V and 10 bases from J, with 10 bases between. This clonotype was detected ten times or more. From RNA, the CDR3 regions of TCR beta chains were amplified and sequenced. An opening RT-PCR round employed HTBI primers and preceded a second-round multiplex PCR. MiXCR, applied by TCRdb to the multiplex PCR reads, yields one record per CDR3 protein. The sample includes 500,000 to 700,000 distinct CDR3 sequences, approximately 22% of them seen just once. The gene calls are TRBV24-1 and TRBJ1-1, with D possibly matching TRBD1 (5 bases). This receptor was taken from a woman under 30 with stable Graves' hyperthyroidism. Some clones in this sample may be carry-over from other donors' samples. Sequencing input: peripheral blood. CDR3 nucleotide sequence: TGTGCCAAGGAGGGGCTAGCTTTCTTT. This gives the protein CAKEGLAFF.